The sequence of this T cell receptor (beta chain) was determined in a study of T cell responses to AZD1222 COVID-19 vaccine. Whole-study results and caveats: Recipients of AZD1222 seropositive at baseline numbered only six or seven. When two AZD1222 doses had been given, Spike-specific TCR breadth and depth rose. The peak T cell response came first, and repertoires were sampled only after it.

The CDR3 spans 13 residues. The V segment lost 7 bases and the J segment 4 bases; nucleotides outside the gene matches: 6. Germline V gene sequence: CDR1 SGHNT, CDR2 YYREEE (reference sequence). Using immunoSEQ multiplex PCR, the repertoire was profiled, and TCRdb retains in-frame clones only, with some absent. The data hold around 140,000 clones, with 89% observed a single time. Points on this clone: Its specificity is not known.

This TCR was sampled from an adult in good health. V usage is TRBV5-4 and J usage is TRBJ1-1, with 8 bases aligning to TRBD1. The sequenced sample was peripheral blood, obtained on day 0 of AZD1222 vaccination. The CDR3 reads CASHRDRSTEAFF. DNA of the CDR3: TGTGCCAGCCACCGGGACAGGTCCACTGAAGCTTTCTTT.